These T cell receptor beta chains were read from a single sample in a study of radiotherapy plus CTLA-4 blockade in lung cancer. Sequenced by immunoSEQ multiplex PCR; TCRdb stores in-frame clones only, minus some. Of tens of thousands of clones listed, around nine tenths are singletons. The sequences come from peripheral blood, collected from a patient treated with radiotherapy plus ipilimumab. These receptors were collected from a human donor with non-small cell lung cancer whose response to radiotherapy plus ipilimumab could not be evaluated. Both conserved end residues are part of each CDR3. D genes are given only for firm matches. Size is stated for part of the rows, as once, few or many counts, or as a class when the clone is expanded.

cdr3_nt cdr3_aa v_call clone_size j_call d_call
TGTGCCAGCAGCTTAGGCCAGGGGAAAACTGAAGCTTTCTTT CASSLGQGKTEAFF TRBV7-9 . TRBJ1-1 .
TGTGCCATTTTTAACCCCGCCCTATACGAGCAGTACTTC CAIFNPALYEQYF TRBV10-3 . TRBJ2-7 .
TGCGCCAGCAGCCCGGGAGGCTCCTACGAGCAGTACTTC CASSPGGSYEQYF TRBV10-2 . TRBJ2-7 TRBD2
TGCGCCAGCAGCTTAGCGGGAGGAGAGACCCAGTACTTC CASSLAGGETQYF TRBV4-1 . TRBJ2-5 TRBD2
TGTGCCAGCAGCTGGGGGGATGCCGGGGAGCTGTTTTTT CASSWGDAGELFF TRBV11-2 . TRBJ2-2 .
TGCAGCGTTGCTCTGGGGCGCTCTGGAAACACCATATATTTT CSVALGRSGNTIYF TRBV29-1 . TRBJ1-3 .
TGTGCCAGCAGTTTACGGACTAGCGGCCATACCGGGGAGCTGTTTTTT CASSLRTSGHTGELFF TRBV28 . TRBJ2-2 TRBD2
TGTGCCAGCAGTACGACAGGGGGGAGCAATCAGCCCCAGCATTTT CASSTTGGSNQPQHF TRBV28 once TRBJ1-5 TRBD1
TGTGCCAGCAGGACAGGGCTGTCCGGTAGGCCGGGGGAGCAGTACTTC CASRTGLSGRPGEQYF TRBV6-6 . TRBJ2-7 TRBD1
TGTGCCAGCAGTCTAGAGCCGCCGGGTACGCAGTATTTT CASSLEPPGTQYF TRBV27 once TRBJ2-3 .
TGTGCCAGCAGCTTGGAGGGGGTAGGGTTACGTGAGCAGTTCTTC CASSLEGVGLREQFF TRBV5-6 . TRBJ2-1 .
TGTGCCAGCAGTTGGGGGGGTACGGGGGCGGGCACAGATACGCAGTATTTT CASSWGGTGAGTDTQYF TRBV27 . TRBJ2-3 .
TGTGCCAGCAGCTTAGATCTACGAAACACCGGGGAGCTGTTTTTT CASSLDLRNTGELFF TRBV11-2 . TRBJ2-2 .
TGTGCCAGCACGATCGGGCAGGGCGGAACCTACGAGCAGTACTTC CASTIGQGGTYEQYF TRBV6-1 once TRBJ2-7 .
TGCAGCGTGTTGGGACAGGGGGAGGAAAAACTGTTTTTT CSVLGQGEEKLFF TRBV29-1 . TRBJ1-4 TRBD1
TGCGCCAGCAGCCAAGCCTTCGAAACACCTTATGGCTACACCTTC CASSQAFETPYGYTF TRBV4-3 few TRBJ1-2 .
TGTGCCAGCAGCTTGCGAGTCTGGAGCCACACAGATACGCAGTATTTT CASSLRVWSHTDTQYF TRBV7-9 . TRBJ2-3 .
TGTGCCAGCAGTTTTAAGGGGGAGCAGTACTTC CASSFKGEQYF TRBV28 . TRBJ2-7 .
TGTGCCAGCAGCGACAGGGCCTACTATGGCTACACCTTC CASSDRAYYGYTF TRBV27 . TRBJ1-2 TRBD1
TGTGCCAGCAGCTTAGCGCGGCAGGGATTAGGTGGCACAGATACGCAGTATTTT CASSLARQGLGGTDTQYF TRBV7-2 . TRBJ2-3 .
TGTGCCAGCAGTGGAGGGTCGGGCACTGAAGCTTTCTTT CASSGGSGTEAFF TRBV6-4 . TRBJ1-1 .
TGTGCCAGCAGGGTTGCGACGGACTCTTACTATGGCTACACCTTC CASRVATDSYYGYTF TRBV5-8 . TRBJ1-2 .
TGTGCCAGCAGCTCCCCCGGGACAGGGGGCGTTAGTGGTCAGCCCCAGCATTTT CASSSPGTGGVSGQPQHF TRBV7-8 . TRBJ1-5 TRBD1
TGTGCCAGCAGTCCGCGGGGACCTTGGGAGACCCAGTACTTC CASSPRGPWETQYF TRBV5-8 . TRBJ2-5 .
TGTGCCAGCAGGCCTATCGGGGGTGAAGCTTTCTTT CASRPIGGEAFF TRBV6-5 . TRBJ1-1 .
TGTGCCAGCAGTGAACCCCAGGGGCTTCCCTACGAGCAGTACTTC CASSEPQGLPYEQYF TRBV2 . TRBJ2-7 .
TGTGCCAGTCTCGGGCGGCCGGGGTACAATGAGCAGTTCTTC CASLGRPGYNEQFF TRBV19 once TRBJ2-1 .
TGTGCCAGCAGCTTCGGACAGGGCTACGAGCAGTACTTC CASSFGQGYEQYF TRBV7-2 . TRBJ2-7 TRBD1
TGCGCCAGCAGCCAAGAGTGGGCGGGACAGGGGACTACTGGGGCCAACGTCCTGACTTTC CASSQEWAGQGTTGANVLTF TRBV4-1 . TRBJ2-6 TRBD1
TGCGCCAGCAGTCGGACAGGGTGGCCTAATCAGCCCCAGCATTTT CASSRTGWPNQPQHF TRBV23-1 . TRBJ1-5 TRBD1